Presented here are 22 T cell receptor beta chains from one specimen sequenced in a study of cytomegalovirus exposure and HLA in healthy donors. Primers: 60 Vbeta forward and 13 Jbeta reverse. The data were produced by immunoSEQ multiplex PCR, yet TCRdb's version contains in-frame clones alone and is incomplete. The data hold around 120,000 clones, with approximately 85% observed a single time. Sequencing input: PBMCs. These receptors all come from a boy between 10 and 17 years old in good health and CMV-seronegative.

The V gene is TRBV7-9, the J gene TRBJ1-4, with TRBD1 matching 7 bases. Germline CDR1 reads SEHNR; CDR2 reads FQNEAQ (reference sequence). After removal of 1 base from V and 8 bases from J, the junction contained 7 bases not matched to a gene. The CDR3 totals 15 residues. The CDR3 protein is CASSLVKGAGEKLFF. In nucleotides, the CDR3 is TGTGCCAGCAGCTTAGTAAAGGGGGCTGGGGAAAAACTGTTTTTT.

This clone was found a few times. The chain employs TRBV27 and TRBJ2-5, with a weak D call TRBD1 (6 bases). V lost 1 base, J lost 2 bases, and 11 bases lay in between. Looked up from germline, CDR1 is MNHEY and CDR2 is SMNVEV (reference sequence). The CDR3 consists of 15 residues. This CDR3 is CASSLLQGLQETQYF. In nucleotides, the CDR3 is TGTGCCAGCAGTTTATTACAGGGCCTACAAGAGACCCAGTACTTC.

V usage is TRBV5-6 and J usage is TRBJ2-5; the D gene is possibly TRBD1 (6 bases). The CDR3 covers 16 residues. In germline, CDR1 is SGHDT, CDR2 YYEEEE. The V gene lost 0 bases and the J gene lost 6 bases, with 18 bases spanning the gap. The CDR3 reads CASSLVGRGNRQTQYF. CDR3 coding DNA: TGTGCCAGCAGCTTGGTCGGCAGGGGAAACCGGCAGACCCAGTACTTC.

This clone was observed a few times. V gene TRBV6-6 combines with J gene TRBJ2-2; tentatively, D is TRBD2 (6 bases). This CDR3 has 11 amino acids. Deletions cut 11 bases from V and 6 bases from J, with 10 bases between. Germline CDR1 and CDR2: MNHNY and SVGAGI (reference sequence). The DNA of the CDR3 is TGTGCCGCCGGGAGTCCCGGGGAGCTGTTTTTT. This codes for CAAGSPGELFF.

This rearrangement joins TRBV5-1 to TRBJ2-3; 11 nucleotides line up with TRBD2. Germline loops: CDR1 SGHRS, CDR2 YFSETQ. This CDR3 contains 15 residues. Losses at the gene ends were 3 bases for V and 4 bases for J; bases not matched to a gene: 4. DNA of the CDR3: TGCGCCAGCAGCTCTAGCGGGGGGCCCGCAGATACGCAGTATTTT. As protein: CASSSSGGPADTQYF.

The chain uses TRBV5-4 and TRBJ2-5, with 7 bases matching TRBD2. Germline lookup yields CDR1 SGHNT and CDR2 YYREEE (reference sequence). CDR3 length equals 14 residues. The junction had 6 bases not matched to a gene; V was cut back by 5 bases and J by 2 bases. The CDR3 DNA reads TGTGCCAGCAGAAAAGCGGGACCGCAAGAGACCCAGTACTTC. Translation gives CASRKAGPQETQYF.

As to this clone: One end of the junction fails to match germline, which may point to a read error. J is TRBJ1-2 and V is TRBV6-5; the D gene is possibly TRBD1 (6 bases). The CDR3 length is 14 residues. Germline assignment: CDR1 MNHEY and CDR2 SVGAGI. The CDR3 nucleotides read TGTGCCAGCAGTTCTCGGACAGCCCCCTATGGCTACCCCTTC. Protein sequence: CASSSRTAPYGYPF.

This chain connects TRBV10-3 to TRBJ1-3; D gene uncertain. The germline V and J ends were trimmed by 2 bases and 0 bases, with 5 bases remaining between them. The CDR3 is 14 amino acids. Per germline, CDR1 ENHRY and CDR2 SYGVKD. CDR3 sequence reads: CAISEVNSGNTIYF. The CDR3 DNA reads TGTGCCATCAGTGAGGTCAACTCTGGAAACACCATATATTTT.

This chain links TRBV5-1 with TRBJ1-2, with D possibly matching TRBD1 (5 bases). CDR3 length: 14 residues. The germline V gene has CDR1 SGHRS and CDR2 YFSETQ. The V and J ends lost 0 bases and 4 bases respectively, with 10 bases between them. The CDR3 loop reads CASSLGDYSYGYTF. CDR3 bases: TGCGCCAGCAGCTTGGGGGACTACAGCTATGGCTACACCTTC.

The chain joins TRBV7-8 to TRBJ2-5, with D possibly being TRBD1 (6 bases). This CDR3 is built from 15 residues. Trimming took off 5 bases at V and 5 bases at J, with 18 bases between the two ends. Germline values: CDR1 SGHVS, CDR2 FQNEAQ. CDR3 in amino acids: CASSLSTQGRETQYF. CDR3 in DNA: TGTGCCAGCAGCCTATCGACTCAGGGGCGGGAGACCCAGTACTTC.

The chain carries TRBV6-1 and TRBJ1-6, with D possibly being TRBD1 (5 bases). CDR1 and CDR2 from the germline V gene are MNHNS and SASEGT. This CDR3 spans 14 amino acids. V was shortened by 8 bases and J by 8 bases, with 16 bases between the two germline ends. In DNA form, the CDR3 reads TGTGCCAGCTCAGGGCGGTGGGGTGATTCACCCCTCCACTTT. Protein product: CASSGRWGDSPLHF.

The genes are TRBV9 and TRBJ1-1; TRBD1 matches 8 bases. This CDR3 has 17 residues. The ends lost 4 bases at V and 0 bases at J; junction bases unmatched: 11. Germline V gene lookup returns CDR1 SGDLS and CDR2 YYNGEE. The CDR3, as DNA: TGTGCCAGCAGCCCCCCGGACAGGGCGGGGATGAACACTGAAGCTTTCTTT. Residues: CASSPPDRAGMNTEAFF.

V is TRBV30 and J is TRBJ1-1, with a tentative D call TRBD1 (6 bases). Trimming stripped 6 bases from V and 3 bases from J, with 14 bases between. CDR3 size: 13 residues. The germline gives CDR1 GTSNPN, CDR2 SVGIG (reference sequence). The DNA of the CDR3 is TGTGCCTGCAAACACAGGGTAGACACTGAAGCTTTCTTT. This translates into CACKHRVDTEAFF. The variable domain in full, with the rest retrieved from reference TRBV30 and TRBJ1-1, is SQTIHQWPATLVQPVGSPLSLECTVEGTSNPNLYWYRQAAGRGLQLLFYSVGIGQISSEVPQNLSASRPQDRQFILSSKKLLLSDSGFYLCACKHRVDTEAFFGQGTRLTVV.

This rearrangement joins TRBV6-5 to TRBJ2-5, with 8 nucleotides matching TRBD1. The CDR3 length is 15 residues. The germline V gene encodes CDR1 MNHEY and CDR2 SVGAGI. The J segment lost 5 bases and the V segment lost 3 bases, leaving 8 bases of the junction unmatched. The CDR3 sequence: CASSYGQGKMETQYF. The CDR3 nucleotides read TGTGCCAGCAGTTATGGACAGGGCAAGATGGAGACCCAGTACTTC.

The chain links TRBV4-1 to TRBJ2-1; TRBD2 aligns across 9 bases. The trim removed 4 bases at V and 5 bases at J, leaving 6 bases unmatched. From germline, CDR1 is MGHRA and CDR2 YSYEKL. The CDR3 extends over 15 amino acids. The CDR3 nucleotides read TGCGCCAGCAGCCGCCGACTAGCGGATGACAATGAGCAGTTCTTC. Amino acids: CASSRRLADDNEQFF.

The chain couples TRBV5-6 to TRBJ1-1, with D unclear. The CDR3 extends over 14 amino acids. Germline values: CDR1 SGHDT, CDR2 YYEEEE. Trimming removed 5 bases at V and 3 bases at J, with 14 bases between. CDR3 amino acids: CASRRGGSDTEAFF. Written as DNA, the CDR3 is TGTGCCAGCAGACGGGGTGGTTCGGACACTGAAGCTTTCTTT. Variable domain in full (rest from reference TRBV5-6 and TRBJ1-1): DAGVTQSPTHLIKTRGQQVTLRCSPKSGHDTVSWYQQALGQGPQFIFQYYEEEERQRGNFPDRFSGHQFPNYSSELNVNALLLGDSALYLCASRRGGSDTEAFFGQGTRLTVV.

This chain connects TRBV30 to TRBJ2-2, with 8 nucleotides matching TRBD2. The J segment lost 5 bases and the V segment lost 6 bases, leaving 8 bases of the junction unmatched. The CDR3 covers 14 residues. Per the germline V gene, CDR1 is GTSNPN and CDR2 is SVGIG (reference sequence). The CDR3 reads CACTGTRGTGELFF. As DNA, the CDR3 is TGTGCCTGCACCGGGACTAGGGGGACCGGGGAGCTGTTTTTT.

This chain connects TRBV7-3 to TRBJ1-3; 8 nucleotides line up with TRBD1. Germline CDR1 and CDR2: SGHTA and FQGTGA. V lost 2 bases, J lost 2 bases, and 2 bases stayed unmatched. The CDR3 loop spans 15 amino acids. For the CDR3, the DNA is TGTGCCAGCAGCTTATCAGGGGGCGCTGGAAACACCATATATTTT. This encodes CASSLSGGAGNTIYF. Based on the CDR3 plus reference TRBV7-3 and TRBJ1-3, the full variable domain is GAGVSQTPSNKVTEKGKYVELRCDPISGHTALYWYRQSLGQGPEFLIYFQGTGAADDSGLPNDRFFAVRPEGSVSTLKIQRTERGDSAVYLCASSLSGGAGNTIYFGEGSWLTVV.

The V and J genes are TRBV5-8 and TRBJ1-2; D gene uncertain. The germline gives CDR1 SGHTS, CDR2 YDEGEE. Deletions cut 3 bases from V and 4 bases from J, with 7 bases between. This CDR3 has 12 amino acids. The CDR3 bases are TGTGCCAGCAGCTCCAGGTCCTATGGCTACACCTTC. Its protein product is CASSSRSYGYTF.

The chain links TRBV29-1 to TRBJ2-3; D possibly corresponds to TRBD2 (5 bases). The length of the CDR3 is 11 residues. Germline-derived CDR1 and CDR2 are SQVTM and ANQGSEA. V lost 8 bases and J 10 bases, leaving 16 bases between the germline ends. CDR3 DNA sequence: TGCAGCATTTCCACTTCGGGGTCGCAGTATTTT. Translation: CSISTSGSQYF.

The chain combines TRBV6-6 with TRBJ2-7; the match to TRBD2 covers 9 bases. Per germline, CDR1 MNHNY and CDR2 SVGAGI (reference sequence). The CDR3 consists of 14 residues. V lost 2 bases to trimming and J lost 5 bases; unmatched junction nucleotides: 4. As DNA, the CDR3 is TGTGCCAGCAGTTACGGGACTAGCAAGAACGAGCAGTACTTC. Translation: CASSYGTSKNEQYF.

DNA of the CDR3: TGTGCCAGCAGCTTGGATGGCAACCGGGACAGGGGTAACTATGGCTACACCTTC. Its translation: CASSLDGNRDRGNYGYTF. The V call is TRBV5-6, the J call TRBJ1-2, with 10 nucleotides matching TRBD1. The germline gives CDR1 SGHDT, CDR2 YYEEEE. The V segment lost 0 bases and the J segment 1 base; nucleotides outside the gene matches: 9. CDR3 length: 18 residues.